This T cell receptor (beta chain) was observed in a study of blood T cell repertoires in COVID-19. Study-wide background: Spain, Italy and the United States supplied samples that represented acute and convalescent COVID-19.

Authors' analysis steps: Estimation of nucleated cell counts was performed using reference gene primer amplification. Here immunoSEQ multiplex PCR was the method, and the copy in TCRdb shows in-frame clones only, minus some. That table furnishes V, J and clone size, whereas the DNA furnished D and trimming. The table has roughly 410,000 clones, around 90% seen once. The ends lost 7 bases at V and 6 bases at J; junction bases unmatched: 13. Germline V gene sequence: CDR1 MNHEY, CDR2 SVGAGI. The CDR3 is 15 residues long. Only one count was recorded for this clone. Specimen: peripheral blood. This TCR was recovered from a man aged 35-49 years with acute or convalescent COVID-19. The V call is TRBV6-5, the J call TRBJ2-3; 7 nucleotides agree with TRBD2. The CDR3: CASTGGLGRGDTQYF. The CDR3 DNA is TGTGCCAGCACCGGAGGACTAGGGAGAGGCGATACGCAGTATTTT.